These T cell receptor beta chains were read from a single sample in a study of blood T cell repertoires in COVID-19. TCRdb's copy holds only in-frame clones and misses some; the assay was immunoSEQ multiplex PCR. The sample includes roughly 250,000 clones, approximately 85% of them seen just once. Source material: PBMCs or T cells enriched from blood (not recorded which). These receptors originate from a woman aged 45-60 years who had recovered from COVID-19. The CDR3 runs from the conserved cysteine through the conserved F or W. A D gene is named only where the DNA matches it firmly. Some rows mark clone size as missing; the rest say once, few, many or name a class of expanded clone.

v_gene: TRBV7-2; j_gene: TRBJ1-2; abundance: -; d_gene: -; CDR3aa: CASSSQGGGYGYTF; CDR3nt: TGTGCCAGCAGCTCCCAAGGGGGGGGCTATGGCTACACCTTC
v_gene: TRBV30; j_gene: TRBJ2-6; abundance: few; d_gene: -; CDR3aa: CAWRLGGRAGANVLTF; CDR3nt: TGTGCCTGGAGGCTCGGGGGTCGGGCGGGGGCCAACGTCCTGACTTTC
v_gene: TRBV24-1; j_gene: TRBJ2-5; abundance: -; d_gene: TRBD2; CDR3aa: CATKDSGRAQETQYF; CDR3nt: TGTGCCACCAAGGATAGCGGGAGGGCCCAAGAGACCCAGTACTTC
v_gene: TRBV19; j_gene: TRBJ1-5; abundance: -; d_gene: -; CDR3aa: CASSIDTGIGIIQPQHF; CDR3nt: TGTGCCAGTAGTATAGATACCGGGATAGGGATCATTCAGCCCCAGCATTTT
v_gene: TRBV4-3; j_gene: TRBJ1-6; abundance: -; d_gene: -; CDR3aa: CASSQVQGAGNNSPLHF; CDR3nt: TGCGCCAGCAGCCAAGTTCAGGGCGCGGGGAATAATTCACCCCTCCACTTT
v_gene: TRBV29-1; j_gene: TRBJ1-4; abundance: once; d_gene: -; CDR3aa: CSGSATNEKLFF; CDR3nt: TGCAGCGGTTCCGCAACTAATGAAAAACTGTTTTTT
v_gene: TRBV12-3/TRBV12-4; j_gene: TRBJ2-7; abundance: -; d_gene: TRBD1; CDR3aa: CASSSTGGYEQYF; CDR3nt: TGTGCCAGCAGTTCAACAGGGGGCTACGAGCAGTACTTC
v_gene: TRBV4-1; j_gene: TRBJ2-1; abundance: few; d_gene: TRBD2; CDR3aa: CASSQGLAYGEQFF; CDR3nt: TGCGCCAGCAGCCAGGGACTAGCGTACGGTGAGCAGTTCTTC
v_gene: TRBV4-3; j_gene: TRBJ2-7; abundance: -; d_gene: TRBD2; CDR3aa: CASSHRAGRAYEQYF; CDR3nt: TGCGCCAGCAGCCACAGGGCCGGGAGGGCTTACGAGCAGTACTTC
v_gene: TRBV4-1; j_gene: TRBJ1-3; abundance: -; d_gene: -; CDR3aa: CASSQLPQYPGNTIYF; CDR3nt: TGCGCCAGCAGCCAGCTCCCACAATACCCTGGAAACACCATATATTTT
v_gene: TRBV10-3; j_gene: TRBJ1-1; abundance: -; d_gene: -; CDR3aa: CATFDSMNTEAFF; CDR3nt: TGTGCCACCTTTGACAGTATGAACACTGAAGCTTTCTTT
v_gene: TRBV5-4; j_gene: TRBJ2-3; abundance: -; d_gene: -; CDR3aa: CASSWGGGTDTQYF; CDR3nt: TGTGCCAGCAGCTGGGGAGGGGGAACAGATACGCAGTATTTT
v_gene: TRBV7-9; j_gene: TRBJ1-3; abundance: -; d_gene: -; CDR3aa: CASSFVDSRNTIYF; CDR3nt: TGTGCCAGCAGCTTTGTCGACAGCCGAAACACCATATATTTT
v_gene: TRBV27; j_gene: TRBJ1-6; abundance: few; d_gene: TRBD1; CDR3aa: CASSNDRGINSPLHF; CDR3nt: TGTGCCAGCAGTAATGACAGGGGGATCAATTCACCCCTCCACTTT
v_gene: TRBV3-1/TRBV3-2; j_gene: TRBJ1-2; abundance: -; d_gene: -; CDR3aa: CASSPVQGHGYTF; CDR3nt: TGTGCCAGCAGCCCAGTCCAGGGCCATGGCTACACCTTC
v_gene: TRBV30; j_gene: TRBJ2-7; abundance: -; d_gene: -; CDR3aa: CAWSWPWGERYEQYF; CDR3nt: TGTGCCTGGAGTTGGCCGTGGGGGGAAAGGTACGAGCAGTACTTC
v_gene: TRBV4-1; j_gene: TRBJ2-5; abundance: once; d_gene: TRBD2; CDR3aa: CASSQVGASGSQYF; CDR3nt: TGCGCCAGCAGCCAAGTAGGGGCTAGCGGGAGCCAGTACTTC
v_gene: TRBV18; j_gene: TRBJ2-3; abundance: -; d_gene: -; CDR3aa: CASSPHRADTQYF; CDR3nt: TGTGCCAGCTCACCACACAGGGCAGATACGCAGTATTTT
v_gene: TRBV19; j_gene: TRBJ1-5; abundance: -; d_gene: TRBD1; CDR3aa: CASSMVGTGLFNQPQHF; CDR3nt: TGTGCCAGTAGTATGGTAGGGACAGGGCTATTCAATCAGCCCCAGCATTTT
v_gene: TRBV18; j_gene: TRBJ1-5; abundance: -; d_gene: -; CDR3aa: CASSPETNQPQHF; CDR3nt: TGTGCCAGCTCACCAGAGACAAATCAGCCCCAGCATTTT
v_gene: TRBV27; j_gene: TRBJ2-6; abundance: -; d_gene: -; CDR3aa: CASSLVQFTGLGANVLTF; CDR3nt: TGTGCCAGCAGTTTAGTCCAGTTCACAGGGCTAGGGGCCAACGTCCTGACTTTC
v_gene: TRBV11-2; j_gene: TRBJ1-1; abundance: -; d_gene: -; CDR3aa: CASSSRGNTEAFF; CDR3nt: TGTGCCAGCAGCTCCCGGGGGAACACTGAAGCTTTCTTT
v_gene: TRBV6-5; j_gene: TRBJ1-6; abundance: -; d_gene: TRBD1; CDR3aa: CASSTGQGGNSPLHF; CDR3nt: TGTGCCAGCAGTACCGGACAGGGCGGCAATTCACCCCTCCACTTT